These 2 T cell receptor beta chains originate from one sample sequenced in a study of blood T cell repertoires in COVID-19. Measured with immunoSEQ multiplex PCR; TCRdb has only the in-frame clones, and not every one. The repertoire has roughly 90,000 clones, around 85% of them found once; the top ten carry around 2.9%. The source material was peripheral blood. Receptors originate from a woman aged 80 or over with COVID-19, enrolled during active disease.

CDR3 amino acids: CASSLVGTSGTDTQYF. The DNA of the CDR3 is TGCGCCAGCAGCTTGGTGGGGACTAGCGGCACAGATACGCAGTATTTT. The V and J genes are TRBV5-1 and TRBJ2-3; 10 bases line up with TRBD2. CDR1 SGHRS and CDR2 YFSETQ come from the germline V gene. J was trimmed by 1 base and V by 0 bases; bases with no gene match: 2. The CDR3 consists of 16 residues.

This clone was recorded a few times. The V call is TRBV10-3, the J call TRBJ1-1, with D tentatively TRBD1 (6 bases). CDR1 and CDR2 (germline): ENHRY, SYGVKD. The CDR3 length is 16 residues. V was trimmed by 7 bases and J by 1 base, leaving 19 bases between them. The CDR3 sequence is CAITLRGGAGNTEAFF. The CDR3 coding sequence is TGTGCCATCACCCTACGGGGGGGCGCGGGGAACACTGAAGCTTTCTTT.